Listed below are T cell receptor beta chains from one sample, sequenced in a study of T cell responses to AZD1222 COVID-19 vaccine. Method: immunoSEQ multiplex PCR; TCRdb's copy keeps in-frame clones and lacks some. In the table there are under 200,000 clones, almost 95% of which are singletons. Sequencing was performed on peripheral blood, taken on day 0 of AZD1222 vaccination. Every receptor here comes from an adult in good health. The CDR3 runs from the conserved cysteine through the conserved F or W. The D gene is left open where the match is weak. Only part of the rows carry a size: once, few, many, or a class if the clone is expanded.

clone_size	d_call	v_call	j_call	cdr3_aa	cdr3_nt
NA	NA	TRBV6-2/TRBV6-3	TRBJ2-7	CASSYNQGGTYEQYF	TGTGCCAGCAGTTACAACCAGGGTGGAACCTACGAGCAGTACTTC
NA	NA	TRBV20-1	TRBJ2-1	CSASPGDFYNEQFF	TGCAGTGCTAGTCCCGGGGACTTCTACAATGAGCAGTTCTTC
NA	NA	TRBV9	TRBJ2-6	CASSATQVSGANVLTF	TGTGCCAGCAGCGCTACTCAGGTCTCTGGGGCCAACGTCCTGACTTTC
NA	NA	TRBV6-1	TRBJ1-5	CASSDSTGTLGQPQHF	TGTGCCAGCAGTGATTCAACAGGGACACTGGGTCAGCCCCAGCATTTT
NA	TRBD2	TRBV27	TRBJ2-7	CASSFVSGTRGEQYF	TGTGCCAGCAGTTTCGTTAGCGGGACAAGGGGCGAGCAGTACTTC
NA	TRBD2	TRBV9	TRBJ2-6	CASSVSPFQTSGIRGANVLTF	TGTGCCAGCAGCGTCTCACCATTTCAGACTAGCGGGATACGTGGGGCCAACGTCCTGACTTTC
NA	NA	TRBV9	TRBJ1-5	CASSVDGRFNQPQHF	TGTGCCAGCAGCGTAGATGGCAGATTCAATCAGCCCCAGCATTTT
NA	NA	TRBV12-3/TRBV12-4	TRBJ2-1	CATNRQFF	TGTGCCACAAATCGGCAGTTCTTC
NA	NA	TRBV28	TRBJ2-2	CASSSPPQAGELFF	TGTGCCAGCAGTTCCCCACCCCAGGCCGGGGAGCTGTTTTTT
NA	NA	TRBV28	TRBJ1-6	CASSFSEQEYSPLHF	TGTGCCAGCAGTTTCAGCGAGCAGGAGTATTCACCCCTCCACTTT
NA	TRBD1	TRBV3-1/TRBV3-2	TRBJ2-2	CASSRDRGNTGELFF	TGTGCCAGCAGCCGCGACAGGGGTAACACCGGGGAGCTGTTTTTT
NA	TRBD2	TRBV6-2/TRBV6-3	TRBJ2-2	CASSPGLAPTGELFF	TGTGCCAGCAGTCCCGGACTAGCTCCAACCGGGGAGCTGTTTTTT
NA	NA	TRBV9	TRBJ2-2	CASSVGGLANTGELFF	TGTGCCAGCAGCGTAGGGGGACTTGCGAACACCGGGGAGCTGTTTTTT
NA	NA	TRBV12-3/TRBV12-4	TRBJ2-7	CASSLARWGRQYF	TGTGCCAGCAGTTTAGCGCGGTGGGGGCGACAGTACTTC
NA	NA	TRBV11-2	TRBJ2-7	CASSLVRVHEQYF	TGTGCCAGCAGCTTAGTACGTGTCCACGAGCAGTACTTC
NA	NA	TRBV27	TRBJ1-5	CASSLLGGNQPQHF	TGTGCCAGCAGTTTATTGGGGGGCAATCAGCCCCAGCATTTT
NA	NA	TRBV28	TRBJ1-5	CASSFGQLLRPQHF	TGTGCCAGCAGTTTCGGGCAGCTCTTGAGGCCCCAGCATTTT
once	NA	TRBV5-1	TRBJ2-7	CASSLSGGLAYEQYF	TGCGCCAGCAGCTTGTCGGGGGGCCTCGCCTACGAGCAGTACTTC
NA	TRBD2	TRBV6-5	TRBJ2-7	CASRGTSGRTYEQYF	TGTGCCAGCAGAGGGACTAGCGGGAGAACCTACGAGCAGTACTTC
NA	NA	TRBV5-1	TRBJ2-7	CASSSWGNYEQYF	TGCGCCAGCAGCTCCTGGGGCAACTACGAGCAGTACTTC
NA	NA	TRBV4-1	TRBJ1-4	CASSQEGAKNEKLFF	TGCGCCAGCAGCCAAGAGGGGGCGAAGAATGAAAAACTGTTTTTT
NA	NA	TRBV6-2/TRBV6-3	TRBJ2-5	CASSPKGVEETQYF	TGTGCCAGCAGCCCGAAGGGAGTGGAAGAGACCCAGTACTTC
NA	NA	TRBV5-6	TRBJ1-5	CASSIRARSGNQPQHF	TGTGCCAGCAGCATAAGGGCCCGAAGTGGCAATCAGCCCCAGCATTTT
NA	NA	TRBV19	TRBJ2-1	CASSIEAAYNEQFF	TGTGCCAGTAGTATAGAGGCGGCATACAATGAGCAGTTCTTC
NA	NA	TRBV9	TRBJ2-1	CASSVGTGYNEQFF	TGTGCCAGCAGCGTCGGGACGGGCTACAATGAGCAGTTCTTC
NA	NA	TRBV28	TRBJ2-7	CASRARLERGYEQYF	TGTGCCAGCCGAGCTCGTTTGGAACGGGGGTACGAGCAGTACTTC
NA	NA	TRBV9	TRBJ2-7	CASSQRDRTSYEQYF	TGTGCCAGCAGCCAGCGGGACAGAACATCCTACGAGCAGTACTTC
NA	NA	TRBV28	TRBJ2-7	CASRPQFRRADTYEQYF	TGTGCCAGCAGACCCCAGTTTAGGCGGGCGGATACCTACGAGCAGTACTTC
once	NA	TRBV5-4	TRBJ1-3	CASSRSTQGNTIYF	TGTGCCAGCAGCCGCTCCACACAGGGAAACACCATATATTTT
NA	TRBD1	TRBV5-1	TRBJ2-1	CASSFNTRTGSSYNEQFF	TGCGCCAGCAGCTTCAACACTCGGACAGGATCCTCCTACAATGAGCAGTTCTTC
NA	TRBD2	TRBV9	TRBJ2-7	CASSAVGTSGDKYF	TGTGCCAGCAGCGCCGTCGGGACTAGCGGGGATAAGTACTTC
NA	NA	TRBV7-3	TRBJ1-5	CASSLNGYSNQPQHF	TGTGCCAGCAGCTTGAACGGGTATAGCAATCAGCCCCAGCATTTT
once	TRBD1	TRBV4-1	TRBJ2-6	CASSHPDRGAGGANVLTF	TGCGCCAGCAGCCATCCCGACAGGGGGGCTGGTGGGGCCAACGTCCTGACTTTC
NA	NA	TRBV3-1/TRBV3-2	TRBJ1-6	CASSQEVNYNSPLHF	TGTGCCAGCAGCCAAGAGGTGAACTATAATTCACCCCTCCACTTT
NA	NA	TRBV14	TRBJ2-2	CASSQDDGRNTGELFF	TGTGCCAGCAGCCAAGATGACGGACGGAACACCGGGGAGCTGTTTTTT
NA	NA	TRBV10-3	TRBJ1-3	CAISGEGLSGNTIYF	TGTGCCATCAGTGGAGAGGGTCTCTCTGGAAACACCATATATTTT
NA	NA	TRBV7-9	TRBJ2-7	CASSPQPYEQYF	TGTGCCAGCAGCCCCCAGCCCTACGAGCAGTACTTC
NA	NA	TRBV4-2	TRBJ1-5	CASSQDSGGNQPQHF	TGTGCCAGCAGCCAAGATAGTGGGGGCAATCAGCCCCAGCATTTT
NA	NA	TRBV3-1/TRBV3-2	TRBJ2-5	CASSQDSTGETQYF	TGTGCCAGCAGCCAAGATTCTACGGGAGAGACCCAGTACTTC
NA	NA	TRBV10-3	TRBJ1-1	CAISVGGSEAFF	TGTGCCATCAGTGTAGGGGGGTCTGAAGCTTTCTTT
NA	NA	TRBV6-2/TRBV6-3	TRBJ2-1	CASTPSRDNEQFF	TGTGCCAGCACCCCCTCTAGAGACAATGAGCAGTTCTTC
NA	NA	TRBV11-1	TRBJ2-7	CASSLVEDGRYEQYF	TGTGCCAGCAGCTTAGTGGAGGACGGACGCTACGAGCAGTACTTC
NA	TRBD2	TRBV7-9	TRBJ2-7	CASSQTSGRGGDYEQYF	TGTGCCAGCAGCCAAACTAGCGGGAGAGGTGGCGACTACGAGCAGTACTTC
NA	TRBD2	TRBV7-6	TRBJ2-3	CASSSELAASTDTQYF	TGTGCCAGCAGCTCCGAACTAGCGGCTAGCACAGATACGCAGTATTTT
NA	NA	TRBV9	TRBJ2-3	CASSPHTDTQYF	TGTGCCAGCAGCCCCCACACAGATACGCAGTATTTT
once	NA	TRBV28	TRBJ2-2	CASSLVATGELFF	TGTGCCAGCAGTTTGGTCGCCACCGGGGAGCTGTTTTTT
many	TRBD2	TRBV6-2/TRBV6-3	TRBJ2-3	CASSSYRLAGITDTQYF	TGTGCCAGCAGTTCCTACCGACTAGCGGGAATCACAGATACGCAGTATTTT